Below are 27 T cell receptor beta chains sequenced from a single sample in a study of blood T cell repertoires in COVID-19. The repertoire was sequenced with immunoSEQ multiplex PCR; TCRdb's copy has only in-frame clones and lacks some. Of about 280,000 clones in the sample, about 89% were seen once. The sample was peripheral blood. The source is a man aged 45 to 65 with acute or convalescent COVID-19.

CDR3 amino acids: CARRSTGDRYGYTF. The CDR3 DNA is TGTGCCAGGCGCAGTACAGGGGACCGCTATGGCTACACCTTC. This chain joins TRBV2 and TRBJ1-2, with 7 positions matching TRBD1. This CDR3 is built from 14 residues. The V segment lost 9 bases and the J segment 4 bases; nucleotides outside the gene matches: 11. Germline CDR1 SNHLY, CDR2 FYNNEI.

The rearrangement uses TRBV7-9 and TRBJ1-2; the match to TRBD1 covers 8 bases. CDR3 length: 18 residues. Unmatched junction bases numbered 14, after V lost 5 bases and J lost 0 bases. Germline V CDR1 and CDR2: SEHNR, FQNEAQ (reference sequence). CDR3: CASSLTGQGRLANYGYTF. The CDR3 coding sequence is TGTGCCAGCAGCCTAACCGGACAGGGCCGCTTAGCTAACTATGGCTACACCTTC. Full variable domain (remainder filled in from reference TRBV7-9 and TRBJ1-2): DTGVSQNPRHKITKRGQNVTFRCDPISEHNRLYWYRQTLGQGPEFLTYFQNEAQLEKSRLLSDRFSAERPKGSFSTLEIQRTEQGDSAMYLCASSLTGQGRLANYGYTFGSGTRLTVV.

This clone was found once. V usage is TRBV4-2 and J usage is TRBJ2-7; 7 positions agree with TRBD2. The J segment lost 2 bases and the V segment lost 0 bases, leaving 7 bases of the junction unmatched. CDR1 is LGHNA and CDR2 is YNFKEQ in the germline V gene. The CDR3 sequence is 16 residues long. The CDR3 nucleotides are TGTGCCAGCAGCCAAGATCAAGCGGGGTCCGCCTACGAGCAGTACTTC. Protein sequence: CASSQDQAGSAYEQYF.

This chain joins TRBV11-3 and TRBJ1-1; TRBD1 matches 11 bases. Germline loops: CDR1 SGHNT, CDR2 YENEEA. CDR3 length: 14 amino acids. The V gene end was trimmed by 4 bases and the J gene end by 4 bases; junction bases not matched to a gene: 2. This CDR3 is CASSYGTGGTEAFF. The CDR3 DNA reads TGTGCCAGCAGCTATGGGACAGGGGGCACTGAAGCTTTCTTT. The full variable domain, with the rest looked up from reference TRBV11-3 and TRBJ1-1, is EAGVVQSPRYKIIEKKQPVAFWCNPISGHNTLYWYLQNLGQGPELLIRYENEEAVDDSQLPKDRFSAERLKGVDSTLKIQPAELGDSAVYLCASSYGTGGTEAFFGQGTRLTVV.

The chain combines TRBV12-3 or TRBV12-4 with TRBJ2-5; D unclear. V lost 0 bases and J 4 bases, leaving 6 bases between the germline ends. This CDR3 is built from 13 residues. In DNA form, the CDR3 reads TGTGCCAGCAGTTTAGCTCGGGTAGAGACCCAGTACTTC. Protein product: CASSLARVETQYF.

This clone has more than one count but fewer than ten. The gene calls are TRBV7-9 and TRBJ1-1; unclear D gene. The CDR3 is 14 amino acids. The germline gives CDR1 SEHNR, CDR2 FQNEAQ (reference sequence). V was cut by 1 base and J by 2 bases, with 8 bases left in between. DNA for the CDR3: TGTGCCAGCAGCTTAGGTGCGGTTAACACTGAAGCTTTCTTT. This gives the protein CASSLGAVNTEAFF.

This rearrangement joins TRBV2 to TRBJ1-1, with TRBD1 matching 8 bases. The germline CDR1 and CDR2 sequences are SNHLY and FYNNEI. V lost 7 bases to trimming and J lost 1 base; unmatched junction nucleotides: 8. CDR3 length: 15 amino acids. The CDR3 protein is CASIIRTGRNTEAFF. CDR3 bases: TGTGCCAGCATTATACGGACAGGGAGGAACACTGAAGCTTTCTTT.

The chain has TRBV11-2 and TRBJ1-2; D is unclear. This CDR3 region has 15 residues. From germline, CDR1 is SGHAT and CDR2 FQNNGV. V was shortened by 6 bases and J by 0 bases, with 14 bases between the two germline ends. CDR3 coding DNA: TGTGCCAGCAGTACCCCCCGGGAGCCTAACTATGGCTACACCTTC. It is translated as CASSTPREPNYGYTF.

The chain combines TRBV30 with TRBJ2-1; 8 bases fit TRBD1. With 6 bases clipped from V and 10 bases from J, the junction kept 8 bases outside the gene matches. The germline V gene encodes CDR1 GTSNPN and CDR2 SVGIG (reference sequence). This CDR3 comprises 12 residues. The CDR3 reads CACSEDRVEQFF. The CDR3 bases are TGTGCCTGCTCAGAGGACAGGGTAGAGCAGTTCTTC. The full variable domain, completed using reference TRBV30 and TRBJ2-1, is SQTIHQWPATLVQPVGSPLSLECTVEGTSNPNLYWYRQAAGRGLQLLFYSVGIGQISSEVPQNLSASRPQDRQFILSSKKLLLSDSGFYLCACSEDRVEQFFGPGTRLTVL.

The gene calls are TRBV2 and TRBJ1-4; TRBD1 might be the D (5 bases). The CDR3 has 14 residues. V lost 8 bases to trimming and J lost 2 bases, with 12 bases between them. Germline values: CDR1 SNHLY, CDR2 FYNNEI. CDR3 amino acids: CASAHRGTNEKLFF. The CDR3 coding sequence is TGTGCCAGCGCCCACCGGGGGACTAATGAAAAACTGTTTTTT.

The chain links TRBV2 to TRBJ2-3; D possibly corresponds to TRBD2 (6 bases). The germline V and J ends were trimmed by 6 bases and 4 bases, with 11 bases remaining between them. The CDR3 length is 13 residues. Germline loops: CDR1 SNHLY, CDR2 FYNNEI. The CDR3 coding sequence is TGTGCCAGCAGGGCTAGCGAGGCAGATACGCAGTATTTT. Its protein product is CASRASEADTQYF.

The chain recombines TRBV7-9 with TRBJ1-5, with D unresolved. The CDR3 spans 16 residues. V gave up 7 bases and J gave up 0 bases, with 16 bases separating them. Germline CDR1 SEHNR, CDR2 FQNEAQ (reference sequence). The CDR3 region has the DNA TGTGCCAGCATCATATTAGTGCTCAATAGCAATCAGCCCCAGCATTTT. Its translation: CASIILVLNSNQPQHF.

The V gene is TRBV5-1, the J gene TRBJ1-5; D is perhaps TRBD1 (5 bases). V was pared by 3 bases and J by 3 bases, with 13 bases between. Germline CDR1 is SGHRS and CDR2 is YFSETQ. The CDR3 runs 15 residues. DNA for the CDR3: TGCGCCAGCAGCTCATCAGACAGTCTCAATCAGCCCCAGCATTTT. Protein sequence: CASSSSDSLNQPQHF. The full variable domain, rest sourced from reference TRBV5-1 and TRBJ1-5, is KAGVTQTPRYLIKTRGQQVTLSCSPISGHRSVSWYQQTPGQGLQFLFEYFSETQRNKGNFPGRFSGRQFSNSRSEMNVSTLELGDSALYLCASSSSDSLNQPQHFGDGTRLSIL.

V is TRBV2 and J is TRBJ1-5, with D uncertain. Germline lookup yields CDR1 SNHLY and CDR2 FYNNEI. V was trimmed by 3 bases and J by 0 bases, leaving 12 bases between them. The CDR3 consists of 16 residues. CDR3 in amino acids: CASSDVGDHSNQPQHF. The CDR3 nucleotides read TGTGCCAGCAGTGATGTTGGAGACCATAGCAATCAGCCCCAGCATTTT.

The rearrangement uses TRBV3-1 (or the pseudogene TRBV3-2) and TRBJ2-7; TRBD1 agrees at 8 bases. The CDR3 extends over 14 amino acids. V gave up 6 bases and J gave up 1 base; unmatched junction bases: 5. Germline CDR1 reads LGHDT; CDR2 reads YNNKEL (reference sequence). This CDR3 is CASRGTGVSYEQYF. DNA of the CDR3: TGTGCCAGCAGGGGGACAGGAGTTTCCTACGAGCAGTACTTC.

J is TRBJ1-4 and V is TRBV12-3 or TRBV12-4; D possibly corresponds to TRBD1 (5 bases). This CDR3 is 13 amino acids long. Trimming stripped 6 bases from V and 9 bases from J, with 14 bases between. The CDR3 spells CASRSQERQKLFF. Written as DNA, the CDR3 is TGTGCCAGCAGATCACAGGAACGGCAAAAACTGTTTTTT.

The chain joins TRBV6-5 to TRBJ1-1; D is unclear. Trimming stripped 2 bases from V and 10 bases from J, with 11 bases between. This CDR3 is 12 amino acids long. CDR1 MNHEY and CDR2 SVGAGI come from the germline V gene. DNA for the CDR3: TGTGCCAGCAGTTACGGGAGGGCCAGAGCTTTCTTT. It yields the protein CASSYGRARAFF.

V and J are TRBV4-2 and TRBJ2-5; 12 bases fit TRBD2. Germline values: CDR1 LGHNA, CDR2 YNFKEQ. The CDR3 sequence is 15 residues long. Trimming at V came to 0 bases and at J to 14 bases, leaving 10 bases not matched to a gene. This CDR3 is CASSQDRLAGAVTYF. DNA for the CDR3: TGTGCCAGCAGCCAAGATCGACTAGCGGGGGCCGTAACATACTTC.

The chain links TRBV5-4 to TRBJ2-7, with 13 bases fitting TRBD2. CDR1 and CDR2 from the germline V gene are SGHNT and YYREEE (reference sequence). Losses at the gene ends were 2 bases for V and 4 bases for J; bases not matched to a gene: 6. The CDR3 is 16 amino acids. The CDR3 here is CASSFPQGLAGYEQYF. The CDR3 region has the DNA TGTGCCAGCAGCTTCCCCCAGGGACTAGCGGGGTACGAGCAGTACTTC. The full variable domain, rest sourced from reference TRBV5-4 and TRBJ2-7, is ETGVTQSPTHLIKTRGQQVTLRCSSQSGHNTVSWYQQALGQGPQFIFQYYREEENGRGNFPPRFSGLQFPNYSSELNVNALELDDSALYLCASSFPQGLAGYEQYFGPGTRLTVT.

The chain links TRBV19 to TRBJ2-4, with D perhaps TRBD1 (6 bases). The CDR3 runs 14 residues. The germline CDR1 and CDR2 sequences are LNHDA and SQIVND (reference sequence). V was trimmed by 3 bases and J by 3 bases, leaving 9 bases between them. The CDR3 here is CASSIRGHKNIQYF. The CDR3 bases are TGTGCCAGTAGTATCAGGGGCCACAAAAACATTCAGTACTTC.

This clone was seen a single time. The chain is built from TRBV14 and TRBJ2-7, with TRBD1 as a possible D gene (5 bases). Trimming left V 4 bases short and J 5 bases short, with 15 bases between. This CDR3 spans 14 amino acids. Germline V gene lookup returns CDR1 SGHDN and CDR2 FVKESK. CDR3 region: CASSPWGRAHEQYF. CDR3 DNA: TGTGCCAGCAGCCCGTGGGGCAGGGCCCACGAGCAGTACTTC.

The genes are TRBV14 and TRBJ1-3; D not certain. V gave up 4 bases and J gave up 3 bases, with 10 bases separating them. The CDR3 totals 14 residues. Germline V CDR1 and CDR2: SGHDN, FVKESK. CDR3 in DNA: TGTGCCAGCAGCCCGGTAACGGGTGGAAACACCATATATTTT. Its protein is CASSPVTGGNTIYF.

The genes are TRBV5-1 and TRBJ2-7; tentatively, D is TRBD1 (5 bases). The CDR3 has 15 residues. Per germline, CDR1 SGHRS and CDR2 YFSETQ. V was clipped by 3 bases and J by 2 bases, with 15 bases between them. The CDR3 DNA reads TGCGCCAGCAGCTCAACAGGCGCCTCCCCCTACGAGCAGTACTTC. It encodes CASSSTGASPYEQYF.

V gene TRBV3-1 (or the pseudogene TRBV3-2) combines with J gene TRBJ1-1; D is unresolved. CDR1 LGHDT and CDR2 YNNKEL come from the germline V gene (reference sequence). This CDR3 comprises 14 residues. Trimming shortened V by 1 base and J by 6 bases, and 12 bases separated the two germline ends. CDR3 sequence reads: CASSQGVQWAEAFF. As DNA, the CDR3 is TGTGCCAGCAGCCAAGGAGTACAGTGGGCTGAAGCTTTCTTT.

This chain connects TRBV7-9 to TRBJ1-5; a possible D gene is TRBD1 (5 bases). V was shortened by 5 bases and J by 5 bases, with 7 bases between the two germline ends. CDR1 and CDR2 from the germline V gene are SEHNR and FQNEAQ (reference sequence). The length of the CDR3 is 12 residues. This chain's CDR3 is CASSKTDQPQHF. The CDR3 region has the DNA TGTGCCAGCAGCAAGACAGATCAGCCCCAGCATTTT.

This chain uses TRBV6-5 with TRBJ1-1, with D perhaps matching TRBD1 (6 bases). CDR1 is MNHEY and CDR2 is SVGAGI in the germline V gene. This CDR3 has 12 amino acids. V lost 5 bases, J lost 11 bases, and 15 bases lay in between. CDR3 amino acids: CASSQTGTAAFF. Written as DNA, the CDR3 is TGTGCCAGCAGTCAAACAGGGACGGCGGCTTTCTTT.

This clone was recorded once. The rearrangement joins TRBV18 to TRBJ1-2; D is ambiguous. The CDR3 runs 13 residues. V lost 3 bases to trimming and J lost 8 bases, with 13 bases between them. Germline V gene sequence: CDR1 KGHSH, CDR2 LQKENI. CDR3 region: CASSPDSTRGYTF. The CDR3 bases are TGTGCCAGCTCACCCGACTCGACTCGGGGCTACACCTTC.